The sequence of this T cell receptor (beta chain) was determined in a study of blood T cell repertoires in COVID-19 (dated by TCRdb to 2019 to 2021). In the study overall: The collaborator samples originated in the United States, Italy and Spain and spanned the acute and convalescent phases of COVID-19. The samples were drawn from two sources: the first 160 participants of the ongoing ImmuneRACE study, and 950 to 1,500 subjects contributed by 6 global collaborators. A freely available public database, intended as a resource for researchers studying the immune response to SARS-CoV-2, is where the repertoires were released. Deeply sampled blood TCRbeta repertoires from subjects exposed to, actively infected with, or recovered from COVID-19 were included in the dataset. The material from the prospective study consisted of cDNA or gDNA derived from T cells, B-cell-depleted T cells, or PBMCs. HLA class I and class II types, where available, came from metadata supplied by the sample provider rather than from assay-based typing. Nearly every sample came with metadata listing a de-identified subject ID, COVID-19 status, age in years and sex. On the study overall, not on this receptor specifically: Clinical and demographic metadata were provided uncurated, with the amount varying by source and participant.

Relative to germline, V is 6 bases shorter and J is 8 bases shorter, with 26 bases between their ends. The CDR3, from cysteine to phenylalanine, totals 17 residues. Kept here is only the CDR3 DNA, which spans 51 bases and is read in frame from base 1. The germline V gene sets CDR1 to MNHEY and CDR2 to SVGEGT. As to this clone: It has no known antigen specificity. Base qualities are not recorded, but no much larger clone differs from it by a single base.

TCRbeta CDR3 regions were amplified from genomic DNA using the immunoSEQ Assay, a bias-controlled multiplex PCR. Turning to the authors' computational methods: The number of nucleated cells in each sample was estimated from the amplification of reference gene primers within the assay. To quantify the absolute abundance of each unique TCRbeta CDR3 rearrangement, sequence reads were collapsed and filtered. For each sample, productive Simpson clonality was calculated as the square root of Simpson's diversity index over productive rearrangements. TCRdb mirrors the immuneACCESS table, restricted to in-frame sequences. Some clones are absent from its copies; in checked studies, under half trace to an unresolved V gene, and the reason for the others is unknown. That table supplies the V and J calls and clone size; D and trimming were determined from the DNA. Counted in this sample were roughly 200,000 clones; about 77% of them appeared once. Roughly 2.8% of the sample is taken by the ten largest.

The collaborating institutions used their own protocols to collect whole blood in K2EDTA tubes. For TCRbeta analysis, collaborator samples were shipped as frozen whole blood, as isolated PBMCs, or as DNA extracted from either sample type. The clonotype originates from a woman of 80 years or more with active or convalescent COVID-19. The chain is assembled from TRBV6-2 or TRBV6-3 and TRBJ2-1, with the D gene call left open. Sample: peripheral blood. The CDR3 amino acid sequence is: CASSPFRAPNSPHEQFF. The nucleotide sequence is TGTGCCAGCAGCCCATTCCGAGCACCTAATTCGCCACATGAGCAGTTCTTC.